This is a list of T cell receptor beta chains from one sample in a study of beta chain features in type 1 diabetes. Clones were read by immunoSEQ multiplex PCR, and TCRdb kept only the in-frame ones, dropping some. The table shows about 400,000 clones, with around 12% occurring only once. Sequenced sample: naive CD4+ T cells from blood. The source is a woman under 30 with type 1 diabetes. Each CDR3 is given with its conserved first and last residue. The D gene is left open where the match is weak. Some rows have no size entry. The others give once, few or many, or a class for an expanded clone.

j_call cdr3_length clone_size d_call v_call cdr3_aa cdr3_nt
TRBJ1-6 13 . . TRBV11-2 CASSLGANSPLHF TGTGCCAGCAGCTTAGGAGCCAATTCACCCCTCCACTTT
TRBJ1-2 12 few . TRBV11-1 CASSHGGYGYTF TGTGCCAGCAGCCATGGCGGGTATGGCTACACCTTC
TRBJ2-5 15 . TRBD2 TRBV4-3 CASSQEASGGETQYF TGCGCCAGCAGCCAAGAGGCTAGCGGGGGTGAGACCCAGTACTTC
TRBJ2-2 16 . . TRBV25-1 CATLGGEREFTGELFF TGTGCCACCCTCGGGGGCGAGCGGGAATTCACCGGGGAGCTGTTTTTT
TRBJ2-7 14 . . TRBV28 CASTLTGSSYEQYF TGTGCCAGCACTCTCACCGGGAGCTCCTACGAGCAGTACTTC
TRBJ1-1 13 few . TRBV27 CASSLTRGVEAFF TGTGCCAGCAGCTTAACCCGGGGGGTTGAAGCTTTCTTT
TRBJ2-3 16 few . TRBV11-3 CASSFNGMTTMDTQYF TGTGCCAGCAGCTTTAACGGGATGACGACAATGGATACGCAGTATTTT
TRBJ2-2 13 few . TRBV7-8 CASSTRDPGELFF TGTGCCAGCAGCACGAGGGATCCCGGGGAGCTGTTTTTT
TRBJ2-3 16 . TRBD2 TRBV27 CASSSASGRRGDTQYF TGTGCCAGCAGTTCGGCTAGCGGGAGACGGGGAGATACGCAGTATTTT
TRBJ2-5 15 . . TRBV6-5 CASSSDSRRVETQYF TGTGCCAGCAGTTCGGACTCCCGGAGGGTAGAGACCCAGTACTTC
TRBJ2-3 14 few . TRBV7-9 CASSLYAGTDTQYF TGTGCCAGCAGTTTGTACGCAGGGACAGATACGCAGTATTTT
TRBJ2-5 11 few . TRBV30 CLGEVGETQYF TGTTTAGGGGAGGTTGGGGAGACCCAGTACTTC
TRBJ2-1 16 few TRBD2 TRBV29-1 CSVPTSGLAGDNEQFF TGCAGCGTCCCCACTTCGGGACTAGCGGGGGACAATGAGCAGTTCTTC
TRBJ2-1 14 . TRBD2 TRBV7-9 CASRPSGNYNEQFF TGTGCCAGCAGGCCTAGCGGAAATTACAATGAGCAGTTCTTC
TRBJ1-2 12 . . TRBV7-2 CASSLDSYGYTF TGTGCCAGCAGCTTAGACAGCTATGGCTACACCTTC
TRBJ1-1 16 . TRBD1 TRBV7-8 CASSPRWRGLLTEAFF TGTGCCAGCAGCCCCCGGTGGAGGGGGCTTTTGACTGAAGCTTTCTTT
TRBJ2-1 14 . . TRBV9 CASSPTLQGYEQFF TGTGCCAGCAGCCCAACTCTTCAGGGGTATGAGCAGTTCTTC
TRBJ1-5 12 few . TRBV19 CASRRSNQPQHF TGTGCCAGCAGGAGGAGCAATCAGCCCCAGCATTTT
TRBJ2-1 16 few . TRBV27 CASRKTGPIPRVEQFF TGTGCCAGCAGAAAGACGGGTCCCATCCCTCGGGTGGAGCAGTTCTTC
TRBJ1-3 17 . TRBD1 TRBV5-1 CASSPWGQADSGNTIYF TGCGCCAGCAGCCCCTGGGGACAGGCCGACTCTGGAAACACCATATATTTT
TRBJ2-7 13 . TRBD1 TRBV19 CASSSDRGSEQYF TGTGCCAGTAGTTCTGACAGGGGATCCGAGCAGTACTTC
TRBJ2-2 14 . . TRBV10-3 CAISESTGSGELFF TGTGCCATCAGTGAGTCGACCGGGTCCGGGGAGCTGTTTTTT
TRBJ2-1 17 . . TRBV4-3 CASSQGTDQSSYNEQFF TGCGCCAGCAGCCAAGGGACAGACCAAAGCTCCTACAATGAGCAGTTCTTC
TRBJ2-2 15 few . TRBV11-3 CASSLRGANTGELFF TGTGCCAGCAGCTTAAGGGGTGCGAACACCGGGGAGCTGTTTTTT
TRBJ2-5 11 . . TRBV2 CASSELETQYF TGTGCCAGCAGTGAACTTGAGACCCAGTACTTC
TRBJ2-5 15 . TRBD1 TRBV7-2 CASSADRGGAVTQYF TGTGCCAGCAGCGCGGACAGGGGAGGCGCCGTGACCCAGTACTTC
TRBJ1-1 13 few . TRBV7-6 CASSPVLNTEAFF TGTGCCAGCAGCCCGGTTCTCAACACTGAAGCTTTCTTT
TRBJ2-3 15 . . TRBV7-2 CASSLVRSSTDTQYF TGTGCCAGCAGCTTAGTCCGGTCTAGCACAGATACGCAGTATTTT
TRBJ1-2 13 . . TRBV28 CASSAGLWDGYTF TGTGCCAGCAGCGCAGGGCTGTGGGATGGCTACACCTTC
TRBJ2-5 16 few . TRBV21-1 CASSPLGGGDQETQYF TGTGCCAGCAGCCCCCTGGGCGGGGGAGACCAAGAGACCCAGTACTTC
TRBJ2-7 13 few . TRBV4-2 CASSQQRAYEQYF TGTGCCAGCAGCCAACAGAGGGCCTACGAGCAGTACTTC
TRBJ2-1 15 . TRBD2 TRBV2 CAIQRDRSSYNEQFF TGTGCCATTCAGCGGGACCGGAGCTCCTACAATGAGCAGTTCTTC
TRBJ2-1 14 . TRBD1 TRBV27 CASLTGTDYNEQFF TGTGCCAGCTTAACCGGGACAGACTACAATGAGCAGTTCTTC
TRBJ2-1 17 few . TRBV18 CASSTSAGIATYNEQFF TGTGCCAGCTCAACATCCGCCGGGATCGCGACTTACAATGAGCAGTTCTTC
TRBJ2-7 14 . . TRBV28 CASSLAGRIHEQYF TGTGCCAGCAGTTTAGCGGGGCGGATTCACGAGCAGTACTTC
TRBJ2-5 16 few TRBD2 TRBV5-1 CASSLVLAGVQETQYF TGCGCCAGCAGCTTGGTCTTAGCGGGGGTCCAAGAGACCCAGTACTTC
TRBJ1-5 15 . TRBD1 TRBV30 CAWGTGTGSNQPQHF TGTGCCTGGGGAACCGGGACAGGGAGCAATCAGCCCCAGCATTTT
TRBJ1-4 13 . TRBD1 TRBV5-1 CASSFDRDEKLFF TGCGCCAGCAGCTTCGACAGGGATGAAAAACTGTTTTTT
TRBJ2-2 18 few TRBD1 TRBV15 CATSRVAPGQGSTGELFF TGTGCCACCAGCAGAGTCGCCCCGGGACAGGGATCCACCGGGGAGCTGTTTTTT
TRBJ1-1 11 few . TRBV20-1 CSADRRTEAFF TGCAGTGCTGACAGAAGAACTGAAGCTTTCTTT
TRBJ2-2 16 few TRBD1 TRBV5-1 CASSPGQGGGTGELFF TGCGCCAGCAGCCCCGGACAGGGAGGCGGCACCGGGGAGCTGTTTTTT
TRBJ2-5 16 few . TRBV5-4 CASSLGIRHSPKTQYF TGTGCCAGCAGCTTGGGGATCCGGCACAGCCCCAAGACCCAGTACTTC
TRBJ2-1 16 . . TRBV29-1 CSVAPQHPALGGEQFF TGCAGCGTTGCCCCCCAACACCCCGCTTTAGGCGGTGAGCAGTTCTTC
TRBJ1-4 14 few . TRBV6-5 CASSLTVTNEKLFF TGTGCCAGCAGTCTGACAGTGACAAATGAAAAACTGTTTTTT
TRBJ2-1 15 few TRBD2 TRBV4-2 CASSPLAGGANEQFF TGTGCCAGCAGCCCACTAGCGGGAGGGGCGAATGAGCAGTTCTTC